This T cell receptor (beta chain) came from a study of early T cells in non-severe SARS-CoV-2 infection. With 4 bases removed from V and 3 bases from J, the gap between germline ends came to 7 bases. Germline CDR1 and CDR2: SQVTM and ANQGSEA. CDR3 length: 11 residues. One entry per CDR3 protein results from TCRdb running MiXCR on the 5' RACE reads. The table records some 91,000 distinct CDR3 sequences, 9.5% to 12% of them present only once. This material consisted of whole blood, taken at baseline. This chain links TRBV29-1 with TRBJ2-7; unclear D gene. The source is an adult who was a healthcare worker with PCR-confirmed SARS-CoV-2 infection or an uninfected control (not recorded which). The CDR3 loop reads CSVGQSYEQYF. The CDR3 DNA follows: TGCAGCGTTGGACAAAGCTACGAGCAGTACTTC.